The entry below describes one TCR beta chain. Its antigen remains undetermined. Base qualities are not provided; no much larger clone lies one nucleotide away. These data come from a study of shared clonotypes between healthy human individuals (TCRdb year 2020). Context from the whole study: The cohort comprised a couple of women and a few men aged 18 to 49 years. For each donor, three plates each were used for CD4 naive and CD4 memory, two plates were used for CD8 naive, and one plate was used for CD8 memory. Blood TCR repertoires of about five healthy adults were deeply sequenced to estimate repertoire size and the extent of clonotype sharing between individuals. To increase sequencing depth and limit assay-specific biases, TCR repertoire library preparation and sequencing were carried out by different laboratories using diverse techniques. Between about 0.94 and 10 billion PBMCs per donor were obtained by leukapheresis.

As encoded in the germline V gene, CDR1 is LGHNA while CDR2 is YNFKEQ. Germline trimming amounts to 3 bases on V and 4 bases on J, with 8 as the count of junction bases outside the gene matches. Measured from the cysteine to the phenylalanine, the CDR3 is 15 residues long. The DNA shown is the 45-base CDR3, in frame from base 1. The donors were healthy, HIV-negative adults who had no recently reported acute infections or vaccinations. Every donor was a Caucasian adult residing in Nashville, Tennessee, USA. CD8 memory samples consisted of magnetically selected CD45RO+ cells combined with CCR7-negative CD45RA+ effector memory (TemRA) cells. After blood collection by leukapheresis, PBMCs were isolated using Ficoll-Histopaque density gradient centrifugation and then cryopreserved in the vapor phase of liquid nitrogen. Purity and quantity of every magnetically sorted T cell population were checked by analytical flow cytometry. Genomic DNA was isolated from each sorted fraction and quantified by UV absorbance on a Nanodrop 2000c.

Study-level results and caveats: The genetic and exposure-history diversity represented was limited by the small number of donors. Even with the large sequencing depth, rarefaction of the sorted-subset datasets indicated that sequencing was incomplete. Sharing across several donors was observed for around 4.8% of naive CD4, under 4% of naive CD8, over 2% of memory CD4, and over 0.3% of memory CD8 clonotypes. Sampling was restricted to blood, and TCR repertoires in tissues likely differ from the TCR repertoires found in blood. Pairwise subsampling led to the expectation that sequencing depth would affect the degree of clonotype sharing among donors. Estimated clonotype richness was generally larger for naive than for memory subsets. Higher generation probabilities were observed for clonotypes shared by all four sorted-subset donors than for non-shared clonotypes.

Using the deep immunoSEQ assay, multiplex PCR amplified TCR CDR3 regions from genomic DNA. Extracted genomic DNA from each cell subset was distributed evenly across all wells of several immunoSEQ 96-well plates, and each plate was treated as a replicate. For sorted subsets, each replicate PCR was loaded with about 0.2 ug genomic DNA, equivalent to some 31,000 T cell genomes. Purified libraries were quantified with a Qubit 3.0 fluorometer, sized on a Bioanalyzer 2100, and re-quantified with the KAPA Library Quantification kit. Every immunoSEQ 96-well plate was sequenced on a dedicated single-read 150-cycle Illumina NextSeq 550 flow cell. The authors' pipeline ran thus. Because the immunoSEQ output included only junctional sequences and no quality scores, the filtering could not be the same as the filtering used for full-length reads. Sequences were annotated with PyIR, a Python wrapper for IgBLAST v1.9, and V/J genes and CDR3 were assigned using IMGT germline references. Any read was removed if the V/J assignment was weak (E-value above 1e-6), the CDR3 was missing, or the read contained stop codons, out-of-frame junctions, or ambiguous translated residues. A V3J clonotype was defined by an identical inferred V gene, J gene, and CDR3 amino acid sequence. Percentage overlap between repertoires was computed as shared unique clonotypes divided by the size of the smaller repertoire. RTK rarefaction, the Chao1 estimator, and Recon v2.1 estimates of unobserved clonotypes were used to assess repertoire richness. For all TCRbeta clonotypes obtained by the gDNA method from a few donors, generation probabilities were computed with OLGA. TCRdb stores this immuneACCESS table with in-frame sequences only. Part of the clones is absent; in the studies checked, under half of the shortfall reflects unresolved V genes, and no reason is known for the rest. V and J calls and clone size are given by that table; D and trimming were obtained from the DNA. The sample contains roughly 410,000 clones, 90% to 98% of them found a single time. Approximately 0.32% of the sample rests with the top ten.

The chain joins TRBV4-2 to TRBJ2-7, and 8 junctional nucleotides match TRBD1. Input material: memory CD8+ T cells sorted from blood. Explained via the paper, the cell subset or site label denotes: CD45RO+ cells pooled with CCR7-negative TemRA cells. The source is a man aged 30-40 years in good health. The CDR3 has the sequence CASSHETGGTYEQYF. The DNA sequence is TGTGCCAGCAGCCACGAAACAGGGGGGACATACGAGCAGTACTTC.